Each of the 28 T cell receptor beta chains below was sequenced from the same sample in a study of tumor-infiltrating lymphocytes in primary liver carcinoma. Germline DNA was also extracted, with blood RNA taken from unsorted whole blood. TCR beta cDNA was prepared out of roughly 520 ng total RNA by means of a constant-region primer. ARM-PCR was slightly modified, and three nested multiplex PCR rounds with it gave rise to the TCR beta libraries. Both of the initial two PCR rounds ran for about 11 cycles and employed TRBV1-TRBV30 forward primers alongside a C-beta reverse primer. MiXCR, applied by TCRdb to the multiplex PCR reads, yields one record per CDR3 protein. The table records 300,000 to 350,000 distinct CDR3 sequences, 65% of them present only once. Sequenced sample: peripheral blood. The receptor set was obtained from a man in his forties or fifties with primary liver carcinoma and hepatitis B virus infection.

The rearrangement links TRBV5-1 to TRBJ2-3; D is unresolved. The CDR3 sequence is 16 residues long. Germline CDR1 reads SGHRS; CDR2 reads YFSETQ. V shed 1 base and J shed 2 bases, with 14 bases lying between them. The CDR3 DNA reads TGCGCCAGCAGCTTGAGTGTCCCAGCGCTCACAGATACGCAGTATTTT. It specifies CASSLSVPALTDTQYF.

The chain is built from TRBV6-5 and TRBJ2-1, with D possibly TRBD2 on 6 matching bases. In germline, CDR1 is MNHEY, CDR2 SVGAGI. The CDR3 runs 16 residues. V was trimmed by 4 bases and J by 10 bases, leaving 23 bases between them. CDR3 in DNA: TGTGCCAGCAGTTCCACTAGCCGCCGGACCTGCAACGAGCAGTTCTTC. Its translation: CASSSTSRRTCNEQFF.

A note on this clonotype: It may be a read error: a sequence one base away is much more abundant. This CDR3 is missing its conserved last phenylalanine or tryptophan, likely due to a read error. The chain employs TRBV10-3 and TRBJ2-1; TRBD2 aligns across 8 bases. CDR1 ENHRY and CDR2 SYGVKD come from the germline V gene. The V segment lost 9 bases and the J segment 2 bases; nucleotides outside the gene matches: 3. The CDR3 has 13 residues. The CDR3 reads CAISGTAYNEQFS. The CDR3 coding sequence is TGTGCCATTAGCGGGACCGCCTACAATGAGCAGTTCTCC.

This clonotype was seen a single time. A single base separates this from a much larger clone, so it may be a read error. The rearrangement uses TRBV6-9 and TRBJ2-3; 7 nucleotides align to TRBD2. Germline CDR1 is MNHGY and CDR2 is SVAAGI. This CDR3 is 16 amino acids long. In DNA form, the CDR3 reads TGTGCCATCAGTTACTCGGGGGGACCGCACACAGATACGCAGTATTTT. Translation gives CAISYSGGPHTDTQYF.

Comment on this clonotype: A junction end diverges from the germline sequence, so it may reflect a read error. The rearrangement links TRBV5-1 to TRBJ2-1; D call uncertain. The CDR3 is 16 residues long. Per the germline V gene, CDR1 is SGHRS and CDR2 is YFSETQ. CDR3 region: CAISLAPGSSYNEQFF. The CDR3 DNA follows: TGCGCCATCAGCTTGGCGCCAGGCAGCTCCTATAATGAGCAGTTCTTC. Based on the CDR3 plus reference TRBV5-1 and TRBJ2-1, the full variable domain is KAGVTQTPRYLIKTRGQQVTLSCSPISGHRSVSWYQQTPGQGLQFLFEYFSETQRNKGNFPGRFSGRQFSNSRSEMNVSTLELGDSALYLCAISLAPGSSYNEQFFGPGTRLTVL.

Concerning this clonotype itself: At one end the junction does not follow the germline gene, possibly because of a read error. The chain employs TRBV5-4 and TRBJ2-3; TRBD2 is a possible D gene (6 bases). Germline CDR1 reads SGHNT; CDR2 reads YYREEE (reference sequence). There are 15 residues in the CDR3. In DNA form, the CDR3 reads TGTGTCAGCAGCCTAGCGCGAGTTTTGACAGATACGCAGTATTTT. Translating gives CVSSLARVLTDTQYF.

A remark on this clonotype: Compared with germline, one end of the junction differs, possibly owing to a read error. The rearrangement uses TRBV12-3 or TRBV12-4 and TRBJ2-5, with 12 bases identical to TRBD2. This CDR3 is 13 amino acids long. The CDR3 region is CASSFRLAGVADF. For the CDR3, the DNA is TGTGCCAGCAGTTTCAGACTAGCGGGAGTAGCGGACTTC.

A remark on this clonotype: The junction departs from the called germline gene at one end, perhaps through a read error. V gene TRBV4-3 combines with J gene TRBJ2-2; D may be TRBD2 (5 bases). CDR1 and CDR2 (germline): LGHNA, YSLEER. CDR3 size: 15 residues. The CDR3 bases are TGCGCCAGCAGCCAGACACGGATGAACACCGGGGAACTGTTTTTT. Its protein product is CASSQTRMNTGELFF.

Comments on this clonotype: It may be a read error: a sequence one base away is much more abundant. CDR3 amino acids: CASSISQDYEQYF. The DNA for the CDR3 is TGTGCCAGCAGTATATCGCAGGATTACGAGCAGTACTTC. The chain combines TRBV12-3 or TRBV12-4 with TRBJ2-7, with D unresolved. The V gene lost 5 bases and the J gene lost 4 bases, with 12 bases spanning the gap. This CDR3 region has 13 residues.

As regards this clonotype: A read error may explain this, as a much larger clone is one base away. J is TRBJ2-1 and V is TRBV6-5; D is unresolved. This CDR3 spans 13 amino acids. The germline V gene encodes CDR1 MNHEY and CDR2 SVGAGI. V was cut by 7 bases and J by 0 bases, with 7 bases left in between. CDR3 protein: CASNMLSYNEQFF. CDR3 bases: TGTGCCAGCAATATGCTCTCCTACAATGAGCAGTTCTTC.

In regard to this clonotype: The CDR3 does not close with the conserved phenylalanine or tryptophan, likely indicating a read error. The rearrangement uses TRBV10-3 and TRBJ2-7; 10 bases fit TRBD2. Per the germline V gene, CDR1 is ENHRY and CDR2 is SYGVKD. Trimming cost V 6 bases and J 7 bases; bases outside gene matches: 6. The CDR3 has 13 amino acids. Written as DNA, the CDR3 is TGTGCCATCAGCCTAGCGGGAGCAGTAGAGCAGTACCTC. Translated, it gives CAISLAGAVEQYL.

V and J are TRBV25-1 and TRBJ1-3; D is uncertain. V gave up 1 base and J gave up 3 bases, with 7 bases separating them. Germline lookup yields CDR1 MGHDK and CDR2 SYGVNS. This CDR3 comprises 14 residues. CDR3 protein: CASSEWGGGNTIYF. CDR3 nucleotide sequence: TGTGCCAGCAGTGAATGGGGTGGTGGAAACACCATATATTTT.

This clonotype was counted only a few times. A clone one base away is much larger, so this may be a read error. This chain links TRBV6-5 with TRBJ1-1, with 9 bases fitting TRBD1. The CDR3 has 16 amino acids. Germline-derived CDR1 and CDR2 are MNHEY and SVGAGI. This CDR3 reads CASSWLGQGKNTEASF. CDR3 bases: TGTGCCAGCAGTTGGCTCGGACAGGGGAAGAACACTGAAGCTTCCTTT.

The chain recombines TRBV5-6 with TRBJ2-7; 7 bases map to TRBD2. The CDR3 runs 15 residues. In germline, CDR1 is SGHDT, CDR2 YYEEEE. V trimming: 1 base; J trimming: 1 base; junction bases outside the gene matches: 5. CDR3 amino acids: CASSLRRERSYEQYF. The CDR3, as DNA: TGTGCCAGCAGCTTGAGGCGGGAGAGATCCTACGAGCAGTACTTC.

In the case of this clonotype: A much larger clone lies a single base off, so this may be a read error. The CDR3 loop reads CASSPSGGTDTQYF. CDR3 nucleotide sequence: TGTGCCAGCAGTCCCTCGGGGGGTACAGATACGCAGTATTTT. V gene TRBV12-3 or TRBV12-4 combines with J gene TRBJ2-3, with 7 bases fitting TRBD2. This CDR3 spans 14 amino acids. V lost 5 bases to trimming and J lost 3 bases; unmatched junction nucleotides: 5.

This clonotype showed up many times. The V and J genes are TRBV29-1 and TRBJ2-3; 9 positions agree with TRBD1. Germline V CDR1 and CDR2: SQVTM, ANQGSEA. The CDR3 has 14 residues. J was trimmed by 0 bases and V by 7 bases; bases with no gene match: 5. CDR3 sequence (DNA): TGCAGCGAAGTAGGGACAGGGAGCACAGATACGCAGTATTTT. Protein sequence: CSEVGTGSTDTQYF.

On this clonotype itself: At one of its ends the junction is not consistent with the germline gene, which may arise from a read error. V gene TRBV4-2 combines with J gene TRBJ2-7; a possible D gene is TRBD2 (6 bases). In germline, CDR1 is LGHNA, CDR2 YNFKEQ. CDR3 length equals 14 residues. The CDR3, as DNA: TGTGCCAGCAGCCAAGATGGAGGGCACTACGAGCAGTACTTT. Its translation: CASSQDGGHYEQYF.

About this clonotype: A much larger clone sits a single nucleotide away, making a read error possible. This chain connects TRBV6-5 to TRBJ2-3, with 7 nucleotides matching TRBD2. From germline, CDR1 is MNHEY and CDR2 SVGAGI. V dropped 8 bases and J dropped 3; count of bases not matched to a gene: 14. The CDR3 covers 16 residues. CDR3 in DNA: TGTGCCAGCTGCGACATAACTACTAGCGCAACAGATACGCAGTATTTT. This translates into CASCDITTSATDTQYF.

Comment on this clonotype: A much larger clone differs by one base, so this may be a read error. The gene calls are TRBV6-2 or TRBV6-3 and TRBJ2-2; D is ambiguous. The CDR3 is 14 residues long. V lost 2 bases to trimming and J lost 10 bases, with 14 bases between them. CDR1 MNHEY and CDR2 SVGEGT come from the germline V gene. This chain's CDR3 is CASSYRSGRSELFF. The CDR3 bases are TGTGCCAGCAGTTACCGGTCCGGACGCTCGGAGCTGTTTTTT.

About this clonotype itself: One base away lies a much larger clone, so this may be a sequencing read error. This chain's CDR3 is CASSSRQGAYVQYF. Written as DNA, the CDR3 is TGTGCCAGCAGCTCGAGACAGGGGGCCTACGTGCAGTACTTC. The gene calls are TRBV12-3 or TRBV12-4 and TRBJ2-7; 10 bases fit TRBD1. The CDR3 spans 14 residues.

The chain employs TRBV30 and TRBJ1-1, with D possibly being TRBD1 (5 bases). From germline, CDR1 is GTSNPN and CDR2 SVGIG (reference sequence). This CDR3 has 14 amino acids. V lost 5 bases to trimming and J lost 5 bases, with 18 bases between them. In DNA, the CDR3 is TGTGCCTGGGGAGAACTGGGGAGGGGAACTGAAGCTTTCTTT. Translated: CAWGELGRGTEAFF.

This clonotype has a count of ten or more. This chain joins TRBV12-3 or TRBV12-4 and TRBJ1-5; D is uncertain. This CDR3 contains 15 residues. V was pared by 5 bases and J by 4 bases, with 15 bases between. The CDR3 nucleotides read TGTGCCAGCAGTCCCGCAGGCGGCGGAAATCAGCCCCAGCATTTT. Protein sequence: CASSPAGGGNQPQHF.

Of note for this clonotype: This could be a read error, since a much larger clone is one nucleotide away. In nucleotides, the CDR3 is TGCAGCGTCAAGTTTGGACAGTCGATCTATGTCTACACCTTC. Translation gives CSVKFGQSIYVYTF. The rearrangement joins TRBV29-1 to TRBJ1-2, with a weak D call TRBD1 (6 bases). This CDR3 region has 14 residues. The germline V gene encodes CDR1 SQVTM and CDR2 ANQGSEA.

Notes on this clonotype: Since the CDR3 does not end with the conserved phenylalanine or tryptophan, this likely comes from a read error. The rearrangement uses TRBV11-2 and TRBJ2-4, with a weak D call TRBD2 (6 bases). This CDR3 region has 17 residues. Trimming stripped 0 bases from V and 4 bases from J, with 16 bases between. Germline CDR1 and CDR2: SGHAT and FQNNGV. The CDR3 reads CASSLDPSPLAKNIQYS. CDR3 coding DNA: TGTGCCAGCAGCTTAGATCCCTCGCCACTAGCTAAAAACATTCAGTACTCC.

Concerning this clonotype itself: The junction and the germline gene differ at one end; a read error may be behind it. V usage is TRBV6-6 and J usage is TRBJ1-5; 7 bases match TRBD1. The germline V gene encodes CDR1 MNHNY and CDR2 SVGAGI (reference sequence). The CDR3 covers 16 residues. As DNA, the CDR3 is TGTGCCAGCAGTTACTCGTTAGGAGGGGGCAACCAGCCCCAGCATTTT. Translated, it gives CASSYSLGGGNQPQHF.

Comments on this clonotype: The CDR3 carries no conserved terminal phenylalanine or tryptophan, so it likely arises from a read error. The V call is TRBV11-2, the J call TRBJ2-7; D tentatively reads TRBD1 or TRBD2 (5 bases each). There are 15 residues in the CDR3. Germline V gene lookup returns CDR1 SGHAT and CDR2 FQNNGV. The CDR3 DNA follows: TGTGTCAGTAGCTTAGAGTCCGGGACCTCTGGCGAGCAGTACTCC. Encoded protein: CVSSLESGTSGEQYS.

Details on this clonotype: The junction shows a germline mismatch at one end, possibly a read error. This rearrangement joins TRBV11-2 to TRBJ1-1; 10 bases fit TRBD1. This CDR3 is built from 13 residues. Germline loops: CDR1 SGHAT, CDR2 FQNNGV. The CDR3 sequence is CVSSKGQGSEAFF. The CDR3 DNA is TGTGTCAGCAGCAAGGGACAGGGGAGTGAAGCCTTCTTT.

As to this clonotype: A much larger clone lies one base from this, so it may be a read error. The chain recombines TRBV6-1 with TRBJ1-5; no clear D gene. With 11 bases removed from V and 0 bases from J, the gap between germline ends came to 23 bases. Per the germline V gene, CDR1 is MNHNS and CDR2 is SASEGT. The CDR3 has 17 amino acids. DNA for the CDR3: TGTGCCGCCCACTACTCAAGGAGGACCCATAGCAATCAGCCCCAGCATTTT. This codes for CAAHYSRRTHSNQPQHF.